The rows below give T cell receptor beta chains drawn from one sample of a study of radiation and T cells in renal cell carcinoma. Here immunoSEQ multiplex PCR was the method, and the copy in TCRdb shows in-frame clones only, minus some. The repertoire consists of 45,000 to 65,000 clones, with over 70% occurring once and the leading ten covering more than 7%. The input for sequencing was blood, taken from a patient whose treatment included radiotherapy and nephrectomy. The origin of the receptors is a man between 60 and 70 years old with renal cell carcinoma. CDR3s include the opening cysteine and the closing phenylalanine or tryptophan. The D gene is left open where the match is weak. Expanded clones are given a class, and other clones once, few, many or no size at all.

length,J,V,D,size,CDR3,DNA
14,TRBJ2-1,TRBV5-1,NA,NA,CASKSEGYYNEQFF,TGCGCCAGCAAAAGTGAAGGATACTACAATGAGCAGTTCTTC
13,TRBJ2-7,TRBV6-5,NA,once,CASSYATESEQYF,TGTGCCAGCAGTTACGCGACAGAATCCGAGCAGTACTTC
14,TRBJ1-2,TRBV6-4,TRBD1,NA,CASSPETGGYGYTF,TGTGCCAGCAGTCCAGAGACAGGGGGCTATGGCTACACCTTC
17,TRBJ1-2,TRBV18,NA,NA,CASSPGAGGVTNYGYTF,TGTGCCAGCTCACCAGGGGCGGGAGGAGTGACTAACTATGGCTACACCTTC
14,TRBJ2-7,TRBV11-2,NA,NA,CASTMNEATGEQYF,TGTGCCAGCACCATGAACGAAGCTACCGGGGAGCAGTACTTC
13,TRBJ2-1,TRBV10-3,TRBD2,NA,CAITREDYNEQFF,TGTGCCATCACACGGGAGGACTACAATGAGCAGTTCTTC
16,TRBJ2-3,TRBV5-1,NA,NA,CASSSEAPFLADTQYF,TGCGCCAGCAGCTCTGAGGCCCCATTCTTAGCGGATACGCAGTATTTT
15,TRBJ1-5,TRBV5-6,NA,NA,CASSLAGGGRQPQHF,TGTGCCAGCAGCTTGGCCGGCGGGGGCAGACAGCCCCAGCATTTT
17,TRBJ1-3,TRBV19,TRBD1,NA,CASSFARQGFSGNTIYF,TGTGCCAGTAGTTTCGCCCGACAGGGATTTTCTGGAAACACCATATATTTT
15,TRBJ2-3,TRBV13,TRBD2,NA,CASSLSGRETDTQYF,TGTGCCAGCAGCTTGAGCGGGAGGGAAACAGATACGCAGTATTTT
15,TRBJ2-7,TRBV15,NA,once,CATSRDKATRGEQYF,TGTGCCACCAGCAGAGATAAGGCGACTAGAGGCGAGCAGTACTTC
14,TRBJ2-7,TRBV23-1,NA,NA,CASRPASTVYEQYF,TGCGCCAGCAGGCCTGCTTCGACAGTCTACGAGCAGTACTTC
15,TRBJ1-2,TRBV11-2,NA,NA,CASSLQDIPNYGYTF,TGTGCCAGCAGCTTACAGGATATACCTAACTATGGCTACACCTTC
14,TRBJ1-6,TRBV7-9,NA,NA,CASSLGGVGSPLHF,TGTGCCAGCAGCTTAGGGGGGGTAGGGTCACCCCTCCACTTT
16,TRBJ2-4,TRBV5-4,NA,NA,CASSLGGYLAKNIQYF,TGTGCCAGCAGCTTGGGGGGTTACTTAGCCAAAAACATTCAGTACTTC
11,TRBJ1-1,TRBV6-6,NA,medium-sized,CATQGDTEAFF,TGTGCCACCCAGGGCGACACTGAAGCTTTCTTT
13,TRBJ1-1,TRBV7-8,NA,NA,CASSLAFVTEAFF,TGTGCCAGCAGCTTGGCTTTTGTTACTGAAGCTTTCTTT
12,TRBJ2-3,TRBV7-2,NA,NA,CASSRSTDTQYF,TGTGCCAGCAGCCGCAGCACAGATACGCAGTATTTT
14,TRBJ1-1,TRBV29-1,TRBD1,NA,CSVSGGQDWSEAFF,TGCAGCGTTTCAGGAGGACAGGACTGGTCTGAAGCTTTCTTT
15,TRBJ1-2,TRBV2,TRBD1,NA,CASSEIRGQALGYTF,TGTGCCAGCAGTGAAATTCGGGGACAGGCCCTCGGCTACACCTTC
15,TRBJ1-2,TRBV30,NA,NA,CAWSRGFGINYGYTF,TGTGCCTGGTCGCGAGGGTTCGGGATTAACTATGGCTACACCTTC
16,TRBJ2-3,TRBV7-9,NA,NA,CASSSPHNSATDTQYF,TGTGCCAGCAGCTCCCCCCACAATTCGGCCACAGATACGCAGTATTTT
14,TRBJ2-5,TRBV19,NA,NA,CASSRTLTAETQYF,TGTGCCAGTAGTAGGACCCTCACGGCGGAGACCCAGTACTTC